This TCR beta chain derives from a study of blood T cell repertoires in COVID-19. About the research overall: Specimens from acute and convalescent COVID-19 originated in the United States, Italy and Spain. From T cells, B-cell-depleted T cells, or PBMCs came the material, which was cDNA or gDNA.

The V end was cut by 1 base, the J end by 8 bases, with 5 bases between. Germline assignment: CDR1 LGHDT and CDR2 YNNKEL (reference sequence). This CDR3 is 12 amino acids long. Original analysis: Estimates of nucleated cell counts were drawn from the amplification of reference gene primers. Profiled with immunoSEQ multiplex PCR; TCRdb holds only in-frame clones, not every one. The DNA gave D and trimming, while V, J and clone size come from that table. The table records tens of thousands of clones, more than 75% of them present only once. The chain is built from TRBV3-1 (or the pseudogene TRBV3-2) and TRBJ2-2; D gene unclear. This sequence originates from a man between 65 and 80 years old with acute or convalescent COVID-19. Sequenced input: peripheral blood. The DNA for the CDR3 is TGTGCCAGCAGCCAAGCCCTGGGGGAGCTGTTTTTT. Translated, it gives CASSQALGELFF.